The clone carrying this TCR beta chain counts as medium-sized (0.01 to 0.1%). Its antigen is currently unknown. J was trimmed by 6 bases and V by 4 bases; bases with no gene match: 8. From germline, CDR1 is SNHLY and CDR2 FYNNEI. This CDR3 spans 14 amino acids. Each library started from about 15 ng of total RNA using the QIAseq Immune Repertoire TCR panel. MiXCR, run by TCRdb on the reads, gives a single entry per CDR3 protein. The sample carries 450 to 700 distinct CDR3 sequences, 6.9% recorded once. This record comes from a study of circulating CD8 cells and anti-PD-1 response in melanoma. Whole-study context: About 50% of the 13 melanoma patients received first-line anti-PD-1 therapy.

Regarding the study as a whole: Previously treated and treatment-naive patients were pooled together. TIGIT repertoires were least diverse, DNEG repertoires most diverse.

From live CD3+CD8+TCRalphabeta+ cells, four PD-1 and/or TIGIT subsets were sorted. The clonotype originates from a human donor with melanoma. The rearrangement links TRBV2 to TRBJ1-2; 7 bases are shared with TRBD1. The sequencing here drew on CD8+ T cells from PBMCs, taken at baseline or after one month of anti-PD-1 therapy (not recorded which). CDR3 DNA sequence: TGTGCCAGCAGTGTCTACAGGGGAGGAAATGGCTACACCTTC. This gives the protein CASSVYRGGNGYTF.